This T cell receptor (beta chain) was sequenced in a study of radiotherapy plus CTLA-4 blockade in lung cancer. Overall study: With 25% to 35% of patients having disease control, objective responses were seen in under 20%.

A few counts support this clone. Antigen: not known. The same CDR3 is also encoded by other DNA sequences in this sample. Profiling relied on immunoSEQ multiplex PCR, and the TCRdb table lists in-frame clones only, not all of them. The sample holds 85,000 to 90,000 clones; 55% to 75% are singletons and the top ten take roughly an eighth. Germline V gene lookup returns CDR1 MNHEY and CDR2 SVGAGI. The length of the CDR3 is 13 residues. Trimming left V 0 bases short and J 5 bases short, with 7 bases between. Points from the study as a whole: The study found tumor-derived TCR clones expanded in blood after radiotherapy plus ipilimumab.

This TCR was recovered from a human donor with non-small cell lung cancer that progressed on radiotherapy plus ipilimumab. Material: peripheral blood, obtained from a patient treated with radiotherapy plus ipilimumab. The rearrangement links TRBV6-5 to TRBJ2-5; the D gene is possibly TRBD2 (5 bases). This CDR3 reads CASSYSGGETQYF. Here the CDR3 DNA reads TGTGCCAGCAGTTACTCAGGCGGGGAGACCCAGTACTTC.